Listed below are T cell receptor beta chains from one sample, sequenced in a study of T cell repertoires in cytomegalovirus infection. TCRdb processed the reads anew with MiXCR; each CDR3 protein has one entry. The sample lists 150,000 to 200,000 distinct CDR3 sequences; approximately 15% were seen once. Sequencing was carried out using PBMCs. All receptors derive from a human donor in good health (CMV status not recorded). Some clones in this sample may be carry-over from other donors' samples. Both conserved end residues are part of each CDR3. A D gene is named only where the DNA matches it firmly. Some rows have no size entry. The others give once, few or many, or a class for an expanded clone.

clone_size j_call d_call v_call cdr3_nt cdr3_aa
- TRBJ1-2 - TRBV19 TGTGCCAGTAGTATTACAGGGTTGTTTTCGACTAACTATGGCTACACCTTC CASSITGLFSTNYGYTF
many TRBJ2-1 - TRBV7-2 TGTGCCAGCAGCGCTTCTTATAGCTCCTACAATGAGCAGTTCTTC CASSASYSSYNEQFF
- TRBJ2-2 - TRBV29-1 TGCAGCGTTGAATTCCGGACCGGGAGAGAGGAGCTGTTTTTT CSVEFRTGREELFF
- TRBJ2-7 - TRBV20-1 TGCAGTGCTAGAGGGTGGGGCCAGGGTAGCAACGAGCAGTACTTC CSARGWGQGSNEQYF
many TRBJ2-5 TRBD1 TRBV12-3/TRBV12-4 TGTGCCAGCAGTTTAGGGACAGGGCTCGGAATCCAAGAGACCCAGTACTTC CASSLGTGLGIQETQYF
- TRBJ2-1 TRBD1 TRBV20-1 TGCAGTGAAGGCAGGGGGCCCCAAGGCTCCTACAATGAGCAGTTCTTC CSEGRGPQGSYNEQFF
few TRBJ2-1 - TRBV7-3 TGTGCCAGCAGCCTCAATAACAAGGTCGGACACAATGAGCAGTTCTTC CASSLNNKVGHNEQFF
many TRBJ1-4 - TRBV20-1 TGCAGTGCTAGCAGGCAGGGGACTAATGAAAAACTGTTTTTT CSASRQGTNEKLFF
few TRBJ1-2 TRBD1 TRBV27 TGTGCCAGCAGTGCAAACAGGGGGGGAAACTATGGCTACACCTTC CASSANRGGNYGYTF
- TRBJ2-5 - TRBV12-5 TGTGCTAGTGGTTTGGACTCACTTGGCCAGTACTTC CASGLDSLGQYF
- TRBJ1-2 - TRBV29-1 TGCAGCGTTGAGAAACAGGTCTACCGTAACTATGGCTACACCTTC CSVEKQVYRNYGYTF
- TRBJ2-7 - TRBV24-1 TGTGCCACCAGTGATTTGAACGGGACTGCTACCTACGAGCAGTACTTC CATSDLNGTATYEQYF
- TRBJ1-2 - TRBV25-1 TGTGCCAGCAGTGAATACGATGGCCTACCCGACGGGTATGGCTACACCTTC CASSEYDGLPDGYGYTF
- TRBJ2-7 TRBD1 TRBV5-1 TGCGCCAGCAGCCCGGACAGGGAAGGTGGCGAGCAGTACTTC CASSPDREGGEQYF
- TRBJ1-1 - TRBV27 TGTGCCAGCAGTTTAAGGGGACGGCCTATGAACACTGAAGCTTTCTTT CASSLRGRPMNTEAFF
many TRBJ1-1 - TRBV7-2 TGTGCCAGTCACCCTTACGAGGGGCGGGGAGCTTTCTTT CASHPYEGRGAFF
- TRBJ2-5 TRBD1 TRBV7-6 TGTGCCAGCAGCTTTGGACAGGAACTTCAAGAGACCCAGTACTTC CASSFGQELQETQYF
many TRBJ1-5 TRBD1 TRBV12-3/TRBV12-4 TGTGCCAGCAGTCCCGACAGGGGGCTAAACAATCAGCCCCAGCATTTT CASSPDRGLNNQPQHF
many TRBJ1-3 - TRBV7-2 TGTGCCAGCAGCTTATCAACACCCGACTCTGGAAACACCATATATTTT CASSLSTPDSGNTIYF
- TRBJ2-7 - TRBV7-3 TGTGCCAGCAGCCTCTCGGGGGGCTCATCCTACGAGCAGTACTTC CASSLSGGSSYEQYF
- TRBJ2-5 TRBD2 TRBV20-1 TGCAGTGCTCATGGGTTGGGGGGGGGTGACCAAGAGACCCAGTACTTC CSAHGLGGGDQETQYF
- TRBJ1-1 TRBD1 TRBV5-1 TGCGCCAGCAGCCCCCGGGGGGACAGGGTGGACACTGAAGCTTTCTTT CASSPRGDRVDTEAFF
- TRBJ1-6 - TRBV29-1 TGCAGCGTGAGGAGCTCGGGGATTTCACCCCTCCACTTT CSVRSSGISPLHF
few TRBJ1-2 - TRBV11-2 TGTGCCAGCAGAACCCCTCGGGTGCGGTATGGCTACACCTTC CASRTPRVRYGYTF
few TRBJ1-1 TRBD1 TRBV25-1 TGTGCCAGCAGTGAACCTGGTCCCAGGGGGACTGAAGCTTTCTTT CASSEPGPRGTEAFF
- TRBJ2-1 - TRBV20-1 TGCAGTGCCGCTCGATCTAGTTACGGTGAGCAGTTCTTC CSAARSSYGEQFF
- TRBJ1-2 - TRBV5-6 TGTGCCAGCAGCTTGGGGTCCAGGGTGGATGGCTACACCTTC CASSLGSRVDGYTF
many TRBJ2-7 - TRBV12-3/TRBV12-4 TGTGCCAGCAGTGCCCAGGAGCTAGGGGGTTACGAGCAGTACTTC CASSAQELGGYEQYF
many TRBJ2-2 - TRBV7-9 TGTGCCAGCAGCTTAGGCACCGGGGAGCTGTTTTTT CASSLGTGELFF
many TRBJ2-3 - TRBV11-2 TGTGCCAGCAGCTTAGACCGCCGGACGCAGTATTTT CASSLDRRTQYF